The sequence of this TCR beta chain was determined in a study of blood T cell repertoires in COVID-19. Turning to the study itself: The origin of the acute and convalescent COVID-19 samples was the United States, Italy and Spain. Sources were T cells, B-cell-depleted T cells, or PBMCs; the material itself was cDNA or gDNA.

V was pared by 6 bases and J by 4 bases, with 10 bases of the junction left unmatched. CDR1 is LNHDA, CDR2 SQIVND, per germline (reference sequence). This CDR3 has 16 residues. How the authors handled the data: Amplification of reference gene primers provided the estimated nucleated cell counts. Using immunoSEQ multiplex PCR, the repertoire was profiled, and TCRdb retains in-frame clones only, with some absent. The V and J calls and clone size are taken from that table; D and trimming were inferred from the DNA. The sample has about 440,000 clones, approximately 88% seen once. Sequenced input: peripheral blood. This receptor was obtained from a woman between 50 and 59 years old with COVID-19, enrolled during active disease. V is TRBV19 and J is TRBJ2-2, with 8 bases identical to TRBD2. CDR3 amino acids: CASRPPKLAGTGELFF. The CDR3 region has the DNA TGTGCCAGTAGACCTCCAAAGCTAGCGGGCACCGGGGAGCTGTTTTTT.